The clone carrying this TCR beta chain has just a few counts. V was clipped by 8 bases and J by 1 base; unmatched bases: 22. The CDR3 length is 18 residues. CDR1 SQVTM and CDR2 ANQGSEA come from the germline V gene. The data belong to a study of low-dose radiotherapy and immunotherapy resistance in tumors. First-strand cDNA relied on TRAV- and TRBV-specific primers spanning alpha and beta chains. TCR amplification ran approximately 22 PCR cycles using constant-region and V-primer adapter primers. TCRdb reanalysed the reads using MiXCR and keeps one entry per CDR3 protein. This table has 64,000 or so distinct CDR3 sequences, around 31% appearing once. As for time point: before trial treatment. Each eligible patient had an advanced solid tumor, and these tumors lacked tumor-infiltrating lymphocytes.

The sequence derives from a female donor with ovarian cancer. Sample: PBMCs, taken before treatment. This rearrangement joins TRBV29-1 to TRBJ1-1; 7 bases are a match to TRBD1. The CDR3 reads CSTRGTDSRGLTNTEAFF. In nucleotides, the CDR3 is TGCAGCACCCGGGGGACAGACTCCCGTGGATTGACGAACACTGAAGCTTTCTTT.